This TCR beta chain is from a study of blood T cell repertoires in COVID-19. Sequencing was performed with immunoSEQ multiplex PCR; in TCRdb, only in-frame clones are kept and a portion is missing. The table has about 200,000 clones, 90% seen once. The ends lost 2 bases at V and 3 bases at J; junction bases unmatched: 1. CDR1 and CDR2 (germline): MNHEY, SMNVEV (reference sequence). The CDR3 is 13 residues long. The chain recombines TRBV27 with TRBJ2-7; 7 bases match TRBD2. The TCR originated in a man in his fifties or sixties with acute or convalescent COVID-19. The sequenced sample was peripheral blood. Here the CDR3 reads CASSLGGGYEQYF. CDR3 nucleotides: TGTGCCAGCAGTTTAGGCGGGGGCTACGAGCAGTACTTC.